The rows below give T cell receptor beta chains drawn from one sample of a study of shared clonotypes between healthy human individuals. Assay used: immunoSEQ multiplex PCR; TCRdb lists only in-frame clones, some missing. The sample has millions of clones; roughly 91% are singletons. The sequenced sample consisted of naive CD8+ T cells from PBMCs. The receptor set was obtained from a man between 18 and 35 years old in good health. Some clones in this sample may be carry-over from other donors' samples. Each CDR3 is given with its conserved first and last residue. The order of the fields is D gene, J gene, clone size, CDR3 length, V gene, CDR3 protein, CDR3 DNA. D genes are given only for firm matches. The size of a clone is reported for some rows only, either as once, few or many, or as a class for expanded clones.

. | TRBJ2-7 | . | 12 | TRBV29-1 | CSALGPPGEQYF | TGCAGCGCCCTAGGACCCCCTGGCGAGCAGTACTTC
TRBD2 | TRBJ2-3 | . | 16 | TRBV7-9 | CASSPRTSGRTDTQYF | TGTGCCAGCAGCCCAAGAACTAGCGGGAGGACAGATACGCAGTATTTT
TRBD1 | TRBJ2-7 | . | 14 | TRBV7-9 | CASSDRDRGYEQYF | TGTGCCAGCAGCGACCGGGACAGGGGGTACGAGCAGTACTTC
. | TRBJ2-7 | . | 17 | TRBV5-4 | CASPLGRGEAFSYEQYF | TGTGCCAGCCCCCTTGGGCGTGGAGAAGCTTTCTCCTACGAGCAGTACTTC
TRBD2 | TRBJ2-1 | . | 18 | TRBV5-6 | CASSPTFPTSGSLNEQFF | TGTGCCAGCAGCCCTACATTCCCGACTAGCGGGAGTTTAAATGAGCAGTTCTTC
. | TRBJ2-1 | . | 15 | TRBV9 | CASSVGAGVANEQFF | TGTGCCAGCAGCGTAGGTGCAGGGGTGGCCAATGAGCAGTTCTTC
. | TRBJ2-7 | . | 16 | TRBV7-3 | CASSLTGTPFSYEQYF | TGTGCCAGCAGCTTAACGGGGACCCCATTCTCCTACGAGCAGTACTTC
. | TRBJ1-2 | . | 12 | TRBV29-1 | CSVVGDGYGYTF | TGCAGCGTTGTAGGCGATGGCTATGGCTACACCTTC
TRBD2 | TRBJ2-7 | . | 16 | TRBV4-2 | CASSQVFTGGTYEQYF | TGTGCCAGCAGCCAAGTTTTTACGGGAGGGACCTACGAGCAGTACTTC
TRBD1 | TRBJ2-7 | few | 14 | TRBV29-1 | CSVDAGTGVYEQYF | TGCAGCGTCGACGCCGGGACAGGGGTCTACGAGCAGTACTTC
TRBD1 | TRBJ2-7 | . | 15 | TRBV6-5 | CASSYSGTGSYEQYF | TGTGCCAGCAGTTACTCGGGGACAGGGTCGTACGAGCAGTACTTC
. | TRBJ2-2 | . | 13 | TRBV12-5 | CASGGSLTGELFF | TGTGCTAGTGGGGGCAGCCTCACCGGGGAGCTGTTTTTT
. | TRBJ2-5 | . | 13 | TRBV9 | CASSVQDRETQYF | TGTGCCAGCAGCGTACAGGACAGAGAGACCCAGTACTTC
TRBD2 | TRBJ2-1 | . | 16 | TRBV7-9 | CASRMGLAGSYNEQFF | TGTGCCAGCAGAATGGGACTAGCGGGGTCCTACAATGAGCAGTTCTTC
TRBD1 | TRBJ2-2 | . | 16 | TRBV9 | CASSVSKGTGAGELFF | TGTGCCAGCAGCGTTTCAAAGGGGACAGGGGCCGGGGAGCTGTTTTTT
. | TRBJ2-7 | . | 15 | TRBV7-3 | CASSFTVAGIYEQYF | TGTGCCAGCAGCTTCACGGTGGCGGGGATCTACGAGCAGTACTTC
TRBD1 | TRBJ2-4 | . | 15 | TRBV19 | CASSIPSTGIGIQYF | TGTGCCAGTAGTATTCCATCGACAGGGATTGGCATTCAGTACTTC
. | TRBJ2-7 | . | 14 | TRBV19 | CASSLPGGSYEQYF | TGTGCCAGTAGTTTGCCCGGGGGCTCCTACGAGCAGTACTTC
TRBD1 | TRBJ2-7 | . | 15 | TRBV18 | CASSPFGQEPYEQYF | TGTGCCAGCTCACCGTTCGGACAGGAACCCTACGAGCAGTACTTC
TRBD1 | TRBJ2-7 | . | 16 | TRBV7-9 | CASSLDSTGNVDEQYF | TGTGCCAGCAGCTTAGACTCGACAGGGAACGTAGACGAGCAGTACTTC
. | TRBJ2-3 | . | 16 | TRBV4-1 | CASSQEGRSLTDTQYF | TGCGCCAGCAGCCAAGAAGGCAGGAGTCTCACAGATACGCAGTATTTT
. | TRBJ2-1 | . | 13 | TRBV28 | CASRDLTYNEQFF | TGTGCCAGCAGGGACCTTACCTACAATGAGCAGTTCTTC
. | TRBJ1-1 | . | 13 | TRBV10-2 | CASSELGPGPFFF | TGCGCCAGCAGTGAGTTAGGACCAGGCCCCTTTTTTTTT
. | TRBJ1-3 | . | 15 | TRBV28 | CASSLSPASGNTIYF | TGTGCCAGCAGTTTATCTCCCGCCTCTGGAAACACCATATATTTT
. | TRBJ2-7 | . | 14 | TRBV2 | CASSEGGSAYEQYF | TGTGCCAGCAGTGAAGGGGGCAGTGCCTACGAGCAGTACTTC
TRBD2 | TRBJ2-1 | . | 13 | TRBV7-9 | CASLGTSGLAMFF | TGTGCCAGCTTAGGGACTAGCGGGTTAGCTATGTTCTTC
. | TRBJ1-4 | . | 18 | TRBV27 | CASSLYAYARVDHEKLFF | TGTGCCAGCAGTTTGTACGCGTATGCGAGGGTGGATCATGAAAAACTGTTTTTT
. | TRBJ2-1 | . | 15 | TRBV7-9 | CASSASSEEYHEQFF | TGTGCCAGCAGCGCCTCTAGCGAGGAGTACCATGAGCAGTTCTTC
. | TRBJ2-7 | . | 12 | TRBV14 | CASSQALYEQYF | TGTGCCAGCAGCCAAGCTCTATACGAGCAGTACTTC
. | TRBJ2-7 | . | 14 | TRBV10-3 | CATDESPGVYEQYF | TGTGCCACCGACGAGTCCCCGGGCGTATACGAGCAGTACTTC
. | TRBJ2-2 | . | 14 | TRBV28 | CASSFSGWTGELFF | TGTGCCAGCAGTTTCTCGGGCTGGACCGGGGAGCTGTTTTTT